Listed below are T cell receptor beta chains from one sample, sequenced in a study of blood T cell repertoires in COVID-19. Profiling relied on immunoSEQ multiplex PCR, and the TCRdb table lists in-frame clones only, not all of them. The sample consists of about 330,000 clones, roughly 85% of them appearing once. Sequenced sample: peripheral blood. Receptor source: a human donor in a cohort sampled during active COVID-19. CDR3s include the opening cysteine and the closing phenylalanine or tryptophan. D genes are given only for firm matches. Not every row has a clone size; where given, it reads once, few, many or a size class.

V gene,clone size,J gene,D gene,CDR3 DNA,CDR3 protein
TRBV3-1/TRBV3-2,once,TRBJ1-6,.,TGTGCCAGCAGCAGACCCGGACAGAAAAATTCACCCCTCCACTTT,CASSRPGQKNSPLHF
TRBV18,.,TRBJ1-2,.,TGTGCCAGCTCACTCCAGGGGATTGACTATGGCTACACCTTC,CASSLQGIDYGYTF
TRBV13,many,TRBJ2-7,TRBD1,TGTGCCAGCAGCTCCCAAAAGATGATAAGGGACAGGGGGCACGAGCAGTACTTC,CASSSQKMIRDRGHEQYF
TRBV30,.,TRBJ1-6,.,TGTGCCTGGACAGGGGAGTATAATTCACCCCTCCACTTT,CAWTGEYNSPLHF
TRBV18,.,TRBJ2-7,TRBD1,TGTGCCAGCTCACCGTCGTCGGATACAGGGGCCTACGAGCAGTACTTC,CASSPSSDTGAYEQYF
TRBV14,.,TRBJ2-2,.,TGTGCCAGCAGCCCTGTCGCCGGGGAGCTGTTTTTT,CASSPVAGELFF
TRBV19,.,TRBJ1-1,.,TGTGCCAGTAGTATATTGAGAACAGGGACTGAAGCTTTCTTT,CASSILRTGTEAFF
TRBV9,.,TRBJ1-5,TRBD1,TGTGCCAGCAGCGCCGGGACAGAGAATCAGCCCCAGCATTTT,CASSAGTENQPQHF
TRBV7-8,.,TRBJ2-1,.,TGTGCCAGCAGCTCCCTTGCGAGCAATGAGCAGTTCTTC,CASSSLASNEQFF
TRBV2,.,TRBJ1-3,.,TGTGCCAGTAAACAGGGAGCTGGAAACACCATATATTTT,CASKQGAGNTIYF